The T cell receptor beta chain under discussion was sequenced for a study of blood T cell repertoires in COVID-19. About the research overall: T cells, B-cell-depleted T cells, or PBMCs supplied cDNA or gDNA.

Clones were sequenced by immunoSEQ multiplex PCR, and TCRdb holds only the in-frame ones, with some missing. The repertoire holds over 200,000 clones, with 70% to 85% as singletons. The CDR3 covers 15 residues. CDR1 is MNHEY, CDR2 SMNVEV, per germline (reference sequence). V lost 7 bases and J lost 12, with 25 bases in between. Assignments of participants to cohorts depended upon their own reported clinical history. Cohort 3 donors counted as recovered after two negative PCRs, clearance, or resolved symptoms. Sequenced input: PBMCs or T cells enriched from blood (not recorded which). The genes are TRBV27 and TRBJ1-5; D might be TRBD1 (6 bases). This sequence was found in a man in his sixties who had recovered from COVID-19. The chain's CDR3 is CASTRTPRGMGLQHF. CDR3 DNA sequence: TGTGCCAGCACCCGTACCCCCAGGGGAATGGGGCTCCAGCATTTT.